This TCR beta chain was observed in a study of blood T cell repertoires in COVID-19. Study-wide context: Collection of acute and convalescent COVID-19 samples took place in the United States, Italy and Spain.

Individuals in the exposed group had encountered a COVID-19 case within 2 weeks preceding study entry. The protocol was immunoSEQ multiplex PCR, while the TCRdb copy is restricted to in-frame clones and leaves out a portion. The sample has a few hundred thousand clones, approximately 86% seen once; the top ten hold roughly 4%. Sample: PBMCs or T cells enriched from blood (not recorded which). The receptor's source is a woman aged 25-40 years who had been exposed to COVID-19.

CDR3 in DNA: TGTGCCAGCAGTGGGGGCGACTCGAGGGTCAATCAGCCCCAGCATTTT. Protein: CASSGGDSRVNQPQHF. The chain couples TRBV28 to TRBJ1-5; D perhaps matches TRBD1 (6 bases). The germline CDR1 and CDR2 sequences are MDHEN and SYDVKM. V was clipped by 5 bases and J by 3 bases, with 17 bases between them. The CDR3 consists of 16 residues.